Listed below are T cell receptor beta chains from one sample, sequenced in a study of tumor-infiltrating lymphocytes in localized non-small cell lung cancer. Some clones are missing from TCRdb's copy, which holds only in-frame ones; the method was immunoSEQ multiplex PCR. The sample contains about 23,000 clones, roughly 73% of which appear only once. The sample consisted of lung tumor tissue. These receptors were taken from a human donor with non-small cell lung cancer. The CDR3 runs from the conserved cysteine through the conserved F or W. D genes are given only for firm matches. Part of the rows lack a size; the others show once, few, many or a class for expanded clones.

TRBJ1-4 | TRBV6-1 | TRBD1 | . | CASRPPTGVEKLFF | TGTGCCAGCCGCCCCCCGACAGGGGTTGAAAAACTGTTTTTT
TRBJ2-3 | TRBV20-1 | . | . | CSAGILDTQYF | TGCAGTGCTGGGATCTTGGATACGCAGTATTTT
TRBJ2-7 | TRBV29-1 | . | . | CSVSRGGVSYEQYF | TGCAGCGTTTCTCGTGGGGGTGTTTCCTACGAGCAGTACTTC
TRBJ1-1 | TRBV5-1 | . | . | CASSPGVVLAEAFF | TGCGCCAGCAGCCCAGGGGTAGTTTTAGCTGAAGCTTTCTTT
TRBJ1-4 | TRBV4-3 | . | once | CASSQVGGTNEKLFF | TGCGCCAGCAGCCAAGTCGGGGGTACTAATGAAAAACTGTTTTTT
TRBJ1-6 | TRBV19 | . | . | CASSIFRGESPLHF | TGTGCCAGTAGTATTTTTCGGGGGGAGTCACCCCTCCACTTT
TRBJ1-4 | TRBV25-1 | . | . | CASSGTQRGEKLFF | TGTGCCAGCAGTGGGACCCAACGTGGTGAAAAACTGTTTTTT
TRBJ2-7 | TRBV6-6 | TRBD1 | once | CASTGGTGFYEQYF | TGTGCCAGCACCGGAGGGACAGGGTTTTACGAGCAGTACTTC
TRBJ1-5 | TRBV18 | TRBD1 | . | CASSPRTGPWHF | TGTGCCAGCTCACCACGGACAGGGCCGTGGCATTTT
TRBJ1-4 | TRBV4-3 | TRBD1 | medium-sized | CASSGRLTGRSEKLFF | TGCGCCAGCAGCGGGCGACTGACAGGGAGGAGTGAAAAACTGTTTTTT
TRBJ2-7 | TRBV15 | TRBD1 | . | CATSRTGASYEQYF | TGTGCCACCAGCCGGACAGGGGCCTCCTACGAGCAGTACTTC
TRBJ2-3 | TRBV11-3 | . | . | CASSLGGLSTDTQYF | TGTGCCAGCAGCTTAGGCGGATTGAGCACAGATACGCAGTATTTT
TRBJ2-3 | TRBV30 | . | . | CAWNGNRARGDTQYF | TGTGCCTGGAACGGGAACAGGGCCAGGGGAGATACGCAGTATTTT
TRBJ1-2 | TRBV29-1 | . | . | CSAKGAGDGYTF | TGCAGCGCCAAAGGCGCAGGTGACGGCTACACCTTC
TRBJ2-5 | TRBV14 | . | . | CASSQESETQYF | TGTGCCAGCAGCCAAGAATCGGAGACCCAGTACTTC
TRBJ1-5 | TRBV7-9 | . | few | CASSEGQYSNQPQHF | TGTGCCAGCAGCGAAGGACAGTACAGCAATCAGCCCCAGCATTTT
TRBJ2-5 | TRBV14 | . | . | CASSQGLGRWFPQYF | TGTGCCAGCAGCCAAGGCCTTGGGAGGTGGTTCCCCCAGTACTTC
TRBJ1-5 | TRBV30 | TRBD1 | . | CAWSVLAGGTNQPQHF | TGTGCCTGGAGTGTACTGGCAGGGGGGACTAATCAGCCCCAGCATTTT
TRBJ1-6 | TRBV5-8 | TRBD1 | . | CASNYPGTAVLRNSPLHF | TGTGCCAGCAACTACCCCGGGACAGCCGTACTACGGAATTCACCCCTCCACTTT
TRBJ2-2 | TRBV25-1 | . | . | CASSVGARELFF | TGTGCCAGCAGTGTTGGGGCCAGGGAGCTGTTTTTT
TRBJ1-1 | TRBV5-4 | . | . | CASSFSTADTEAFF | TGTGCCAGCAGCTTTTCTACGGCGGACACTGAAGCTTTCTTT
TRBJ2-1 | TRBV7-2 | TRBD1 | few | CASSRTGEAYNEQFF | TGTGCCAGCAGTCGGACAGGGGAGGCCTACAATGAGCAGTTCTTC
TRBJ1-3 | TRBV5-4 | . | . | CASSLGSPVGGSSGNTIYF | TGTGCCAGCAGCTTGGGATCACCCGTCGGTGGGTCCTCTGGAAACACCATATATTTT
TRBJ1-6 | TRBV5-1 | . | few | CASRKGDSPLHF | TGCGCCAGCAGGAAGGGGGATTCACCCCTCCACTTT
TRBJ2-4 | TRBV2 | . | . | CASTAGANIQYF | TGTGCCAGCACCGCCGGGGCGAACATTCAGTACTTC
TRBJ2-7 | TRBV29-1 | . | once | CSVKAAGTSYEQYF | TGCAGCGTAAAAGCCGCAGGTACTTCCTACGAGCAGTACTTC
TRBJ1-3 | TRBV27 | . | once | CASSLREGVNTIYF | TGTGCCAGCAGTTTACGGGAGGGGGTAAACACCATATATTTT
TRBJ1-2 | TRBV10-3 | TRBD1 | . | CAISEGTVFYGYTF | TGTGCCATCAGTGAGGGGACAGTCTTCTATGGCTACACCTTC
TRBJ2-1 | TRBV5-6 | TRBD1 | . | CASSSTGVYNEQFF | TGTGCCAGCAGCTCGACAGGGGTCTACAATGAGCAGTTCTTC
TRBJ2-5 | TRBV10-1 | TRBD1 | . | CASSTTGDGTQYF | TGCGCCAGCAGTACCACAGGGGACGGGACCCAGTACTTC
TRBJ1-3 | TRBV7-2 | . | . | CASSLSPNIGNTIYF | TGTGCCAGCAGCTTATCACCAAACATAGGGAACACCATATATTTT
TRBJ1-3 | TRBV30 | TRBD1 | few | CAWSVPQGAGGNTIYF | TGTGCCTGGAGTGTGCCACAGGGGGCGGGTGGAAACACCATATATTTT
TRBJ1-6 | TRBV27 | . | . | CASSLIGQGGSPLHF | TGTGCCAGCAGTTTAATCGGGCAGGGCGGATCACCCCTCCACTTT
TRBJ1-2 | TRBV6-5 | . | few | CASARANYGYTF | TGTGCCAGCGCCAGGGCTAACTATGGCTACACCTTC
TRBJ1-3 | TRBV5-1 | . | . | CASSLAGAGNTIYF | TGCGCCAGCAGCTTGGCAGGGGCTGGAAACACCATATATTTT
TRBJ2-7 | TRBV19 | . | few | CASSSGTASYEQYF | TGTGCCAGTAGCAGCGGGACAGCATCCTACGAGCAGTACTTC
TRBJ1-2 | TRBV7-2 | TRBD1 | . | CASSLGPLGTGFTNYGYTF | TGTGCCAGCAGCTTGGGCCCACTCGGGACAGGGTTTACGAACTATGGCTACACCTTC
TRBJ2-7 | TRBV27 | TRBD1 | once | CASSLTGVPYEQYF | TGTGCCAGCAGTTTGACAGGGGTCCCCTACGAGCAGTACTTC